The 21 T cell receptor beta chains listed next were all sequenced from one sample in a study of breast tumors, draining lymph nodes, adjacent tissues. TCRdb reprocessed the multiplex PCR reads via MiXCR and lists one record per CDR3 protein. The sample records over 150,000 distinct CDR3 sequences, 25% to 40% being singletons. The lymph nodes were axillary draining lymph nodes from breast cancer patients. The source material was axillary lymph node tissue. All receptors come from a female donor with breast cancer. Some clones in this sample may be carry-over from other donors' samples.

This clonotype was picked up a small number of times. A read error may explain this, as a much larger clone is one base away. The V gene is TRBV6-5, the J gene TRBJ1-2; D ambiguous. CDR3 length: 13 residues. Germline assignment: CDR1 MNHEY and CDR2 SVGAGI. V lost 6 bases and J lost 5, with 13 bases in between. The CDR3 loop is CASRLSLDYGYTF. CDR3 nucleotides: TGTGCCAGCAGGCTCAGTCTGGATTATGGCTACACCTTC.

DNA for the CDR3: TGCAGTGCTCCCGGGGCAACCACCGGGGAGCTGTTTTTT. As protein: CSAPGATTGELFF. The chain has TRBV20-1 and TRBJ2-2, with D perhaps matching TRBD1 or TRBD2 (5 bases each). The CDR3 is 13 residues long. V was pared by 5 bases and J by 4 bases, with 11 bases between. The germline gives CDR1 DFQATT, CDR2 SNEGSKA (reference sequence).

At least ten counts were recorded for this clonotype. The chain has TRBV20-1 and TRBJ1-2; D unclear. Germline V lookup: CDR1 DFQATT, CDR2 SNEGSKA (reference sequence). There are 12 residues in the CDR3. In DNA, the CDR3 is TGCAGCTTACCCCCGCGAGGCTATGGCTACACCTTC. Encoded protein: CSLPPRGYGYTF.

Of note for this clonotype: A much larger clone lies one base from this, so it may be a read error. This chain connects TRBV6-1 to TRBJ2-3; D is unclear. CDR1 MNHNS and CDR2 SASEGT come from the germline V gene. V was clipped by 7 bases and J by 7 bases, with 12 bases between them. This CDR3 region has 12 residues. CDR3 protein: CASTPDWYTQYF. The CDR3 nucleotides read TGTGCCAGCACCCCTGACTGGTATACGCAGTATTTT.

This clonotype showed up just a few times. The V and J genes are TRBV6-5 and TRBJ1-2; D is uncertain. There are 14 residues in the CDR3. CDR1 and CDR2 from the germline V gene are MNHEY and SVGAGI. Trimming cost V 6 bases and J 8 bases, with 19 bases left between them. CDR3 loop: CASSKSGSHSGYTF. CDR3 nucleotides: TGTGCCAGCAGCAAATCGGGATCTCATTCCGGCTACACCTTC.

This clonotype was seen at least ten times. V and J are TRBV29-1 and TRBJ2-7; possibly TRBD1 or TRBD2 for D (7 bases each). The CDR3 extends over 14 amino acids. Germline V gene lookup returns CDR1 SQVTM and CDR2 ANQGSEA. Trimming took 6 bases from V and 0 from J, leaving 15 bases between them. The DNA of the CDR3 is TGCAGCGTCCAGGGGGGCGGGGGCTCCTACGAGCAGTACTTC. Translating it yields CSVQGGGGSYEQYF.

This clonotype was counted at least ten times. The rearrangement uses TRBV20-1 and TRBJ2-6, with 10 nucleotides matching TRBD1. From germline, CDR1 is DFQATT and CDR2 SNEGSKA (reference sequence). The CDR3 runs 16 residues. The V and J ends lost 6 bases and 0 bases, in that order; junction bases with no gene match: 5. The CDR3 nucleotides are TGCAGTGCCCTGGACAGGGGGAGCTCTGGGGCCAACGTCCTGACTTTC. This codes for CSALDRGSSGANVLTF.

This clonotype was seen repeatedly, ten times or more. The V call is TRBV2, the J call TRBJ2-2, with TRBD1 identical over 9 bases. The CDR3 length is 19 residues. Unmatched junction bases numbered 16, after V lost 7 bases and J lost 1 base. Germline V lookup: CDR1 SNHLY, CDR2 FYNNEI. CDR3 loop: CASIASRLPGQGNTGELFF. CDR3 bases: TGTGCCAGCATAGCATCCCGCTTGCCGGGACAGGGGAACACCGGGGAGCTGTTTTTT.

This clonotype was seen ten or more times. This rearrangement joins TRBV9 to TRBJ2-3; D remains unclear. This CDR3 is 15 amino acids long. V lost 0 bases and J 4 bases, leaving 12 bases between the germline ends. The germline gives CDR1 SGDLS, CDR2 YYNGEE. This CDR3 reads CASSVDVGSADTQYF. Here the CDR3 DNA reads TGTGCCAGCAGCGTAGACGTGGGAAGCGCAGATACGCAGTATTTT.

About this clonotype itself: Being one base from a much bigger clone, this may be a read error. V gene TRBV19 combines with J gene TRBJ1-2; D is unclear. Trimming shortened V by 3 bases and J by 8 bases, and 13 bases separated the two germline ends. The CDR3 extends over 13 amino acids. The germline gives CDR1 LNHDA, CDR2 SQIVND (reference sequence). The CDR3 bases are TGTGCCAGTAGTATGGGCGGGCTGAGGGGCTACACCTTC. Translation: CASSMGGLRGYTF.

V is TRBV19 and J is TRBJ1-3, with 8 positions matching TRBD1. This CDR3 has 21 amino acids. Germline loops: CDR1 LNHDA, CDR2 SQIVND (reference sequence). Trimming removed 4 bases from V and 7 bases from J; junction bases left unmatched: 27. CDR3 DNA: TGTGCCAGTAGTAACGGACTAGCGGGAATCGGGGAGACAGGGGTAAGGAACACCATATATTTT. It is translated as CASSNGLAGIGETGVRNTIYF.

In its sample, this clonotype was seen a few times. The chain has TRBV18 and TRBJ1-2; TRBD1 aligns across 9 bases. This CDR3 is built from 16 residues. V shed 4 bases, J shed 0 bases, and the junction held 6 bases outside the gene matches. Germline lookup yields CDR1 KGHSH and CDR2 LQKENI. DNA of the CDR3: TGTGCCAGCTCACAAAGGACAGGGGATACTAACTATGGCTACACCTTC. The encoded protein is CASSQRTGDTNYGYTF.

This clonotype was detected ten times or more. The chain recombines TRBV24-1 with TRBJ2-1; 8 bases line up with TRBD1. Per germline, CDR1 KGHDR and CDR2 SFDVKD. This CDR3 contains 15 residues. V shed 2 bases, J shed 5 bases, and the junction held 4 bases outside the gene matches. The CDR3 sequence is CATSDWQGANNEQFF. As DNA, the CDR3 is TGTGCCACCAGTGATTGGCAGGGGGCCAACAATGAGCAGTTCTTC.

About this clonotype: Possible read error: a much larger clone is one base away. The V call is TRBV20-1, the J call TRBJ2-3, with D possibly matching TRBD2 (5 bases). This CDR3 is built from 12 residues. Germline-derived CDR1 and CDR2 are DFQATT and SNEGSKA (reference sequence). The CDR3 nucleotides read TGCAGTGCCGAGGGCCTCACAGATACGCCGTATTTT. This gives the protein CSAEGLTDTPYF.

About this clonotype: A much larger clone differs by one base, so this may be a read error. The chain has TRBV20-1 and TRBJ1-2; 8 bases are a match to TRBD1. Germline values: CDR1 DFQATT, CDR2 SNEGSKA (reference sequence). Trimming cost V 2 bases and J 5 bases; bases outside gene matches: 10. The CDR3 covers 15 residues. CDR3 region: CSARWRKQGVYGYTF. In DNA, the CDR3 is TGCAGTGCTAGATGGCGGAAACAGGGGGTATATGGCTACACCTTC.

V and J are TRBV20-1 and TRBJ2-3, with 7 bases identical to TRBD2. V was clipped by 1 base and J by 1 base; unmatched bases: 8. There are 16 residues in the CDR3. Germline V gene lookup returns CDR1 DFQATT and CDR2 SNEGSKA (reference sequence). The CDR3 loop is CSARGLADGGTDTQYF. The CDR3 DNA sequence: TGCAGTGCTAGAGGTCTAGCGGACGGAGGCACAGATACGCAGTATTTT.

With regard to this clonotype: Since a much larger clone is just one base distant, this may be a read error. The conserved closing phenylalanine or tryptophan is absent in this CDR3, likely reflecting a read error. This chain connects TRBV5-4 to TRBJ2-2; tentatively, D is TRBD1 (6 bases). Germline lookup yields CDR1 SGHNT and CDR2 YYREEE (reference sequence). V was clipped by 4 bases and J by 5 bases, with 18 bases between them. The CDR3 totals 16 residues. DNA of the CDR3: TGTGCCAGCAGCATACCACAAGGGGGAGTAACCGGGGAGCTGTTTCTT. This gives the protein CASSIPQGGVTGELFL.

The chain carries TRBV7-3 and TRBJ1-2; D unclear. Between the trimmed V and J ends, which lost 2 bases and 6 bases, there was a span of 10 bases. The CDR3 sequence is 13 residues long. Germline V lookup: CDR1 SGHTA, CDR2 FQGTGA. The CDR3: CASSLGPNNGYTF. DNA of the CDR3: TGTGCCAGCAGCTTAGGGCCGAACAATGGCTACACCTTC.

The rearrangement uses TRBV20-1 and TRBJ1-3, with D maybe TRBD1 (5 bases). CDR1 DFQATT and CDR2 SNEGSKA come from the germline V gene (reference sequence). The CDR3 is 15 residues long. Between the trimmed V and J ends, which lost 5 bases and 4 bases, there was a span of 18 bases. The CDR3 DNA reads TGCAGTGCTTTGCCGGGACTAGGGGCGGGAAACACCATATATTTT. This gives the protein CSALPGLGAGNTIYF.

The sample holds a few counts of this clonotype. Just one base apart from a much larger clone, this may be a read error. The chain joins TRBV13 to TRBJ2-7; 8 nucleotides agree with TRBD2. There are 16 residues in the CDR3. The germline V gene has CDR1 PRHDT and CDR2 FYEKMQ (reference sequence). J lost 0 bases, V lost 4 bases, and 8 bases had no gene match. In nucleotides, the CDR3 is TGTGCCAGCAGCTCCCTGGGTAGCGGGGCCTCCTACGAGCAGTACTTC. It codes for CASSSLGSGASYEQYF.

This clonotype was picked up a small number of times. The chain uses TRBV29-1 and TRBJ2-7; possibly TRBD2 for D (6 bases). Germline CDR1 is SQVTM and CDR2 is ANQGSEA. The CDR3 consists of 13 residues. Trimming pared 8 bases from V and 2 bases from J, leaving 16 bases between. CDR3 amino acids: CSLGPGAAYEQYF. In nucleotides, the CDR3 is TGCAGCTTAGGCCCGGGAGCCGCCTACGAGCAGTACTTC.